One TCR beta chain is described in this entry. The junction does not match germline at one end; this may be a read error. The data originate from a study of blood T cell repertoires in COVID-19. Germline V gene lookup returns CDR1 MNHEY and CDR2 SVGAGI. The CDR3 totals 13 residues. The repertoire was sequenced with immunoSEQ multiplex PCR; TCRdb's copy has only in-frame clones and lacks some. The table includes 400,000 or so clones, 85% to 90% detected once. The clonotype comes from a man aged 30 to 39 who had recovered from COVID-19. The sequenced material came from PBMCs or T cells enriched from blood (not recorded which). This chain connects TRBV6-5 to TRBJ1-2; 9 nucleotides align to TRBD1. The CDR3 DNA follows: TGTGCCAGCAGTTACATGCGCGGGGGACAGGGATCCTTC. Translation: CASSYMRGGQGSF.